This TCR beta chain was sequenced in a study of shared clonotypes between healthy human individuals (dated by TCRdb to the early 2020s). Concerning the study at large: A couple of women and three men aged 18 to 49 years were included in the cohort. Leukapheresis yielded between about 0.94 and 9.5 billion PBMCs per donor. To increase sequencing depth and limit assay-specific biases, different laboratories used diverse techniques to prepare libraries and sequence TCR repertoires. To estimate repertoire size and how much clonotype sharing occurs between individuals, the study deeply sequenced the blood TCR repertoires of five healthy adults. Per donor, three plates each were used for CD4 naive and CD4 memory, two for CD8 naive, and one for CD8 memory.

Healthy HIV-negative adults with no recently reported acute infections or vaccinations were included as donors. All donors were Caucasian adults living in Nashville, Tennessee, USA. CD4+ T cells were enriched by magnetic negative selection; naive cells were then positively selected on CD45RA, and the negative fraction formed the memory subset. After blood collection by leukapheresis, PBMCs were isolated using Ficoll-Histopaque density gradient centrifugation and then cryopreserved in the vapor phase of liquid nitrogen. Analytical flow cytometry was used to check the purity and quantity of each magnetically sorted T cell population. Each sorted fraction had its genomic DNA isolated and then quantified by UV absorbance on a Nanodrop 2000c. Concerning this clone: Its antigen has not been determined. No base-level quality is on record; no much larger clone is a single base apart.

TCR CDR3 regions were amplified from genomic DNA by multiplex PCR using the deep immunoSEQ assay. Extracted genomic DNA from each cell subset was spread evenly across all wells of several immunoSEQ 96-well plates, with each plate serving as a replicate. Each replicate PCR for sorted subsets received about 0.2 ug genomic DNA, equal to about 30,000 T cell genomes. Purified libraries were measured with a Qubit 3.0 fluorometer, size-checked on a Bioanalyzer 2100, and measured again with the KAPA Library Quantification kit. Every immunoSEQ 96-well plate was sequenced on a dedicated single-read 150-cycle Illumina NextSeq 550 flow cell. The study's own analysis went as follows. Because the immunoSEQ output included only junctional sequences and no quality scores, the filtering could not be the same as the filtering used for full-length reads. To assign V/J genes and CDR3, sequences were annotated against IMGT germline references using PyIR, a Python wrapper for IgBLAST v1.9. Reads were removed for weak V/J assignments (E-value above 1e-6), missing CDR3, stop codons, out-of-frame junctions, or ambiguous translated residues. V3J clonotypes were defined by identical inferred V gene, J gene, and CDR3 amino acid sequence. The percentage overlap between two repertoires was calculated by dividing the number of shared unique clonotypes by the size of the smaller repertoire. Richness of each repertoire was evaluated using RTK rarefaction, the Chao1 estimator, and Recon v2.1 estimates of unobserved clonotypes. For all TCRbeta clonotypes obtained by the gDNA method from a few donors, generation probabilities were computed with OLGA. Drawn from immuneACCESS, this table holds only the in-frame rearrangements with V and J called that TCRdb kept. Clones are partly lost; checked studies trace under half to an unresolved V gene and leave the rest unexplained. V and J calls and clone size follow that table, whereas D and trimming were derived from the DNA. The sample table contains 2,500,000 or so clones; only one count was recorded for more than 85% of them. Of the sample, approximately 0.36% falls within the top ten clones.

The full study reports these points: Pairwise subsampling led to the expectation that sequencing depth would affect the degree of clonotype sharing among donors. Incomplete sequencing was indicated by rarefaction of sorted-subset datasets, despite the large sequencing depth. Because the study included a small number of donors, the genetic and exposure-history diversity represented was limited. Sampling was restricted to blood, and TCR repertoires in tissue are likely to differ from TCR repertoires in blood. Compared with non-shared clonotypes, the clonotypes found in all four sorted-subset donors had higher generation probabilities. Larger estimated clonotype richness was generally found for naive subsets than for memory subsets. Sharing across several donors was observed for approximately 5% of naive CD4, 3% to 3.5% of naive CD8, 2.3% of memory CD4, and over 0.3% of memory CD8 clonotypes.

The sequencing input was naive CD4+ T cells from PBMCs. Taken with the paper, the label for cell subset or site translates to: CD45RA+ positively selected. This receptor was identified in a young man in good health. Some clones in this sample may be carry-over from other donors' samples.

The CDR3 loop reads CASSTPGHDEKLFF. The DNA sequence is TGTGCCAGCAGCACTCCGGGACATGATGAAAAACTGTTTTTT. The chain links TRBV5-4 with TRBJ1-4, and possibly TRBD1, on 6 matching bases. The CDR3 measures 14 amino acids from cysteine to phenylalanine. CDR3 DNA only is kept here, 42 bases in frame from base 1. According to the germline V gene (reference sequence), CDR1 reads SGHNT and CDR2 reads YYREEE. V and J lose 4 bases and 6 bases, and a span of 13 bases separates them.